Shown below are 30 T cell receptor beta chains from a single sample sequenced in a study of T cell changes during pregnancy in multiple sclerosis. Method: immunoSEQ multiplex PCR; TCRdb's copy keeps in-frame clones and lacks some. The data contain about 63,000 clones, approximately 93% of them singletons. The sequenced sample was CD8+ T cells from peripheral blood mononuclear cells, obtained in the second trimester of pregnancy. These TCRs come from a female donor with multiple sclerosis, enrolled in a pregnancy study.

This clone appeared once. The CDR3 region is CASSSVNPNEQFF. CDR3 DNA sequence: TGTGCCAGCAGTTCGGTAAACCCCAATGAGCAGTTCTTC. The V call is TRBV27, the J call TRBJ2-1; D uncertain. Deletions cut 4 bases from V and 6 bases from J, with 10 bases between. The CDR3 runs to 13 residues. CDR1 and CDR2 (germline): MNHEY, SMNVEV (reference sequence).

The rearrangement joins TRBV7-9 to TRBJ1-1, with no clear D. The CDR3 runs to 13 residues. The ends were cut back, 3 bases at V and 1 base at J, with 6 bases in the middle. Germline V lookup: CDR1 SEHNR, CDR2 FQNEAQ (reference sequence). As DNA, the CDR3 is TGTGCCAGCAGCTTTGCCGGGAACACTGAAGCTTTCTTT. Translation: CASSFAGNTEAFF.

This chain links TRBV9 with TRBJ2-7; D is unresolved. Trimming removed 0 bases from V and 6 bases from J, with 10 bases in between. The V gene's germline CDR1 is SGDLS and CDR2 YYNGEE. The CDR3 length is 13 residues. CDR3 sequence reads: CASSVASGGEQYF. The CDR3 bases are TGTGCCAGCAGCGTAGCTTCCGGCGGCGAGCAGTACTTC. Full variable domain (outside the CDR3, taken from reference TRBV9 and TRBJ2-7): DSGVTQTPKHLITATGQRVTLRCSPRSGDLSVYWYQQSLDQGLQFLIQYYNGEERAKGNILERFSAQQFPDLHSELNLSSLELGDSALYFCASSVASGGEQYFGPGTRLTVT.

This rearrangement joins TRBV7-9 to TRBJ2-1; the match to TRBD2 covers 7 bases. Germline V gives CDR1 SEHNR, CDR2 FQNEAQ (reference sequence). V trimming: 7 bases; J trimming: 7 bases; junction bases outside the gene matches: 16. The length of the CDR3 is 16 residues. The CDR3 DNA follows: TGTGCCAGCACCCCCCCTTGGGGGGAGCGGGATAATGAGCAGTTCTTC. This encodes CASTPPWGERDNEQFF.

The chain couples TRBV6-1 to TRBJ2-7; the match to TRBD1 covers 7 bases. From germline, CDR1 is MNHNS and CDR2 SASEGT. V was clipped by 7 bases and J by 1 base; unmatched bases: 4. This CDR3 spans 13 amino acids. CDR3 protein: CASKDRSSYEQYF. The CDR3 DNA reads TGTGCCAGCAAGGACAGGTCTTCCTACGAGCAGTACTTC.

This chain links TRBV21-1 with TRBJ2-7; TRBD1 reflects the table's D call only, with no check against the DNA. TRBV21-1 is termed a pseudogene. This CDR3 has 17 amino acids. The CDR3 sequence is CASSKVGDRGRIYEQYF. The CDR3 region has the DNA TGTGCCAGCAGCAAAGTGGGAGACAGGGGGCGAATCTACGAGCAGTACTTC.

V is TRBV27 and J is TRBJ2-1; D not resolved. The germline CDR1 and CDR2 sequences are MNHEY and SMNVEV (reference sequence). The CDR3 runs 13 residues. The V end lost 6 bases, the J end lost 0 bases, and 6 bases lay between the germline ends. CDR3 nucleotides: TGTGCCAGCAGGCTGAGCTCCTACAATGAGCAGTTCTTC. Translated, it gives CASRLSSYNEQFF.

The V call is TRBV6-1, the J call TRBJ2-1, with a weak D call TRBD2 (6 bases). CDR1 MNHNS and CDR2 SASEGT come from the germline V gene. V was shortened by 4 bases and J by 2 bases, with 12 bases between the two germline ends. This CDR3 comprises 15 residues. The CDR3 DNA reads TGTGCCAGCAGTGGCCTAGCGAGTACCTACAATGAGCAGTTCTTC. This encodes CASSGLASTYNEQFF.

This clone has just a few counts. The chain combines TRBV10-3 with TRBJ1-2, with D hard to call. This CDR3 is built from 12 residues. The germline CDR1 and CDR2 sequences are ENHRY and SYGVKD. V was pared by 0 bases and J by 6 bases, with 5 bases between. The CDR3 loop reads CAISESRHGYTF. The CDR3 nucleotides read TGTGCCATCAGTGAGTCCAGGCATGGCTACACCTTC.

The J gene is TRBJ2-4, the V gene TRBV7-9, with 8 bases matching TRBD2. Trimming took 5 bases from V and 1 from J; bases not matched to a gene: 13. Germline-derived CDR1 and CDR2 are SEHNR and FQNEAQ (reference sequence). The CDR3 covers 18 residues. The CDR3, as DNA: TGTGCCAGCAGCGAGACTAGCGTCCCCCAGCCGGCCAAAAACATTCAGTACTTC. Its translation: CASSETSVPQPAKNIQYF. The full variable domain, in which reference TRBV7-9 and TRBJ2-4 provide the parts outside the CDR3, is DTGVSQNPRHKITKRGQNVTFRCDPISEHNRLYWYRQTLGQGPEFLTYFQNEAQLEKSRLLSDRFSAERPKGSFSTLEIQRTEQGDSAMYLCASSETSVPQPAKNIQYFGAGTRLSVL.

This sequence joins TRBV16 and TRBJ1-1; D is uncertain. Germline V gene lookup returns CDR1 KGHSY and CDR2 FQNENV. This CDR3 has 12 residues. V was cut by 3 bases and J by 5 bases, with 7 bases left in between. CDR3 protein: CASSHSTTEAFF. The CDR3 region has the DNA TGTGCCAGCAGCCACTCTACGACTGAAGCTTTCTTT.

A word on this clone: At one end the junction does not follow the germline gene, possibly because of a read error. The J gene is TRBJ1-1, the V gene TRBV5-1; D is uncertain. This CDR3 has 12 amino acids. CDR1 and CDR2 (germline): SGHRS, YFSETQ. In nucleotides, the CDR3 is TGCGCCAGCAGCTGGGAGAACACTGAAGCCTTCTTT. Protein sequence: CASSWENTEAFF.

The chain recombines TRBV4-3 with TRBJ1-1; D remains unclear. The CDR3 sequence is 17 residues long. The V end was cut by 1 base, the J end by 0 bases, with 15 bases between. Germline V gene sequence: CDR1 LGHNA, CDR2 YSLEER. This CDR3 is CASSQGAVMSMNTEAFF. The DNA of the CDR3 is TGCGCCAGCAGCCAAGGGGCTGTGATGTCGATGAACACTGAAGCTTTCTTT.

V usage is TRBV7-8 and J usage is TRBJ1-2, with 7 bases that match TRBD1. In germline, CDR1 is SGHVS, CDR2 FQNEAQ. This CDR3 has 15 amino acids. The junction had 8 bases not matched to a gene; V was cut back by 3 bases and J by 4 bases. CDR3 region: CASSLYDRAGYGYTF. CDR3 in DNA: TGTGCCAGCAGCTTGTACGACAGGGCCGGCTATGGCTACACCTTC.

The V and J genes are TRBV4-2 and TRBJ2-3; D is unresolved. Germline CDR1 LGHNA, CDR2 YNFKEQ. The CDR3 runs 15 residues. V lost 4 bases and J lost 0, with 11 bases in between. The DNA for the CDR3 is TGTGCCAGCAGCCCCACTACCGGTAGCACAGATACGCAGTATTTT. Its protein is CASSPTTGSTDTQYF.

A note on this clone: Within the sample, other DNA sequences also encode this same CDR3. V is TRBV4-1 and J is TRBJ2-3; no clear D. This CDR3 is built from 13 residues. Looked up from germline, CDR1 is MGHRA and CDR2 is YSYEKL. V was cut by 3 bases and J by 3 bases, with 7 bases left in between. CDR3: CASSQPGTDTQYF. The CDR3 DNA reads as TGCGCCAGCAGCCAGCCCGGGACAGATACGCAGTATTTT.

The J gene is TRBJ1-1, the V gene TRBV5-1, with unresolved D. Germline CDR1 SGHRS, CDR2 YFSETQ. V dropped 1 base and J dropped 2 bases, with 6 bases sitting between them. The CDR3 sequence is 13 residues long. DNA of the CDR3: TGCGCCAGCAGCTTGCCAAGCAACACTGAAGCTTTCTTT. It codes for CASSLPSNTEAFF.

The CDR3 region has the DNA TGTGCCAGCATGGGAAGTAGCGGGAGACATACGCAGTATTTT. As protein: CASMGSSGRHTQYF. This rearrangement joins TRBV2 to TRBJ2-3, with TRBD2 matching over 9 bases. CDR1 is SNHLY and CDR2 is FYNNEI in the germline V gene. The CDR3 totals 14 residues. The junction had 9 bases not matched to a gene; V was cut back by 7 bases and J by 7 bases. Full variable domain (rest looked up from reference TRBV2 and TRBJ2-3): EPEVTQTPSHQVTQMGQEVILRCVPISNHLYFYWYRQILGQKVEFLVSFYNNEISEKSEIFDDQFSVERPDGSNFTLKIRSTKLEDSAMYFCASMGSSGRHTQYFGPGTRLTVL.

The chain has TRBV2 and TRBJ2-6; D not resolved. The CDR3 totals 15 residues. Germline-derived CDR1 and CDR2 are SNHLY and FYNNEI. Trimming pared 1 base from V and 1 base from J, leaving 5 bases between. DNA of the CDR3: TGTGCCAGCAGTGAAGGGCGGTCTGGGGCCAACGTCCTGACTTTC. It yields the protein CASSEGRSGANVLTF.

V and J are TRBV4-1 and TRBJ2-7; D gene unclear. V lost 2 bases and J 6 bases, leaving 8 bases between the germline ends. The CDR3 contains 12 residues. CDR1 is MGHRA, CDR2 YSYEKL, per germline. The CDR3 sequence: CASSQISSEQYF. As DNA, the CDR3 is TGCGCCAGCAGCCAAATTAGTTCCGAGCAGTACTTC.

As DNA, the CDR3 is TGTGCCAGCAGCAACCCGGGACAGGGAAAGTTACGCGAGCAGTACTTC. Protein: CASSNPGQGKLREQYF. This chain connects TRBV21-1 to TRBJ2-7; TRBD1 reflects the table's D call only, with no check against the DNA. TRBV21-1 is termed a pseudogene. The CDR3 length is 16 residues.

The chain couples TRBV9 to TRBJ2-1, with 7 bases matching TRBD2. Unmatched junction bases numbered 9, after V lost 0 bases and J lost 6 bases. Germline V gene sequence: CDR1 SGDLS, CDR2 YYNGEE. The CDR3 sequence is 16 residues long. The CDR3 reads CASSVVPGLEGNEQFF. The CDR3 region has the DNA TGTGCCAGCAGCGTAGTCCCAGGACTAGAGGGCAATGAGCAGTTCTTC.

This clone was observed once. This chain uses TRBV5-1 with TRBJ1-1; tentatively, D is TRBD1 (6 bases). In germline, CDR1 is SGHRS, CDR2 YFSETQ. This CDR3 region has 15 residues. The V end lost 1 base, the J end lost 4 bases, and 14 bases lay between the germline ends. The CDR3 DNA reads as TGCGCCAGCAGCTTGAGTCGGGGGGCGGGCACTGAAGCTTTCTTT. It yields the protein CASSLSRGAGTEAFF.

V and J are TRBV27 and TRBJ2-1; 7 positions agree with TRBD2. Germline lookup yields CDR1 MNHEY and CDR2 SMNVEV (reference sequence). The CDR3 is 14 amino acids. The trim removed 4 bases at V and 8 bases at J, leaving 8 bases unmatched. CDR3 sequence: CASSYGGRGDEQFF. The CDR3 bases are TGTGCCAGCAGTTACGGCGGGAGAGGCGATGAGCAGTTCTTC.

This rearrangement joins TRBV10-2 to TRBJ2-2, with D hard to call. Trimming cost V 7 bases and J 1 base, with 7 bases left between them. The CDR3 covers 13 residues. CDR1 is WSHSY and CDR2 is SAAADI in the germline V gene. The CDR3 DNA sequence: TGCGCCAGCAATCCCGGGAACACCGGGGAGCTGTTTTTT. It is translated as CASNPGNTGELFF.

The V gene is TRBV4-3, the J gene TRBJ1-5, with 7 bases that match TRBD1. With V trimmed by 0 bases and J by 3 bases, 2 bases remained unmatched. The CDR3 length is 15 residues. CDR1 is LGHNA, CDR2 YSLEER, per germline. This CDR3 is CASSQDGTDNQPQHF. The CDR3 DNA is TGCGCCAGCAGCCAAGATGGGACAGACAATCAGCCCCAGCATTTT.

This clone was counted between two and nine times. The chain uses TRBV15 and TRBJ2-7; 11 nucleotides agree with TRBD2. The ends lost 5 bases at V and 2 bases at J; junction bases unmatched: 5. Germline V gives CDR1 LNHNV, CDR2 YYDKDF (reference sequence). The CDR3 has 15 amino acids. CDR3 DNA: TGTGCCACCAGCGAGAGACTAGCGGGAACCTACGAGCAGTACTTC. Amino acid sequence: CATSERLAGTYEQYF.

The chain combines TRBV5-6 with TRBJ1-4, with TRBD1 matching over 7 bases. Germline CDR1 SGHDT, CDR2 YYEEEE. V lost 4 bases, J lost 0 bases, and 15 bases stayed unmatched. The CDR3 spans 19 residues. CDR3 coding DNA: TGTGCCAGCAGCCCGCGGGGACAGCTCCACCCTTCAACTAATGAAAAACTGTTTTTT. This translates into CASSPRGQLHPSTNEKLFF.

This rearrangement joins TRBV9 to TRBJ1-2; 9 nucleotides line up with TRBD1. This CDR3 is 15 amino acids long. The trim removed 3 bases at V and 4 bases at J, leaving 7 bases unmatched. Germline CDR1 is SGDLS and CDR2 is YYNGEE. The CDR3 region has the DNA TGTGCCAGCAGCGCGACAGGGGGTTTCTCCTATGGCTACACCTTC. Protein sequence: CASSATGGFSYGYTF.

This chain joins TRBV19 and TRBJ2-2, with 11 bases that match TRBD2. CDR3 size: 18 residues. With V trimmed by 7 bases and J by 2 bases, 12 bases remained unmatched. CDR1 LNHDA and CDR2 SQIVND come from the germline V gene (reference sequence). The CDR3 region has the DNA TGTGCCAGTACCGGGACTAGCGGTCCACTTATAAACACCGGGGAGCTGTTTTTT. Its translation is CASTGTSGPLINTGELFF.